This note documents a single T cell receptor (beta chain) sequence. Its antigen has not been determined. Base qualities are not provided; no much larger clone lies one nucleotide away. Taken with the paper, the label for time point translates to: baseline before first vaccination. Vaccinee samples came from UK trials COV001 and COV002, including a single-blind randomized controlled phase 2/3 trial of AZD1222 (ChAdOx1 nCoV-19) in healthy adults. Trial participant PBMC samples were collected at day 0 and day 28 after the second dose for TCRbeta chain sequencing. This specimen belongs to a study of T cell responses to AZD1222 COVID-19 vaccine (dated by TCRdb to the early 2020s). Broadly, across the study: Because spike-specific TCR depth and breadth did not differ between the two schedules, AZD1222 recipients who got a second dose at roughly 4 weeks were pooled with those who got a second dose at roughly 12 weeks. A total of 230 to 250 trial participants underwent TCR sequencing, of whom under 220 had received two doses of AZD1222 and 26 had received two doses of the MenACWY control vaccine. Trial participants were enrolled by age into subgroups of 18-55, 56-69 and 70-plus years, and around 140, 26 and 57 TCR-sequenced participants, respectively, were included in these subgroups.

The CDR3 regions of human TCRbeta chains were analyzed by immunosequencing. The source study handled its data this way. TCRs in the repertoires were matched against a reference library of SARS-CoV-2-specific TCRs that had been generated with the MIRA antigen-specificity platform. Breadth was defined as the fraction of unique TCRs that were SARS-CoV-2-associated. Depth was defined as the fraction of total T cells that were SARS-CoV-2-associated. Using the MIRA data, each spike-specific TCR was assigned both to the spike region to which the TCR was reactive and to a CD4 or CD8 class. Log10-transformed breadth and depth values were compared by one-way ANOVA with Sidak's multiple comparisons tests. Held by TCRdb, this immuneACCESS table contains in-frame sequences only and omits some clones. Under half of the omission traces to an unresolved V gene where checked; the cause of the rest is unknown. From that table come the V and J calls and clone size; the DNA was used to work out D and trimming. The sample data list approximately 140,000 clones, and about 93% of these were observed just once. The top ten constitute 5.1% of the sample.

Beyond this particular receptor, the publication reports: Vaccine-associated CD4 TCRs spanned the whole spike protein, with dominant responses in regions 160-218 and 743-854. The 56-69-year group was small, and its depth increase did not reach significance, likely because of low power. Because no day 14 peak-response samples were available, the repertoires could be characterized only after the peak T cell response. Nearly half of unique spike-specific TCRs reportedly recognized epitopes outside regions mutated in the B.1.351 and B.1.1.7 variants. Participants were mostly white British, with more females than males. The authors suggested clonal diversity may have been underestimated. After two AZD1222 doses, both the breadth and the depth of spike-specific TCRs were significantly higher than at day 0 and than in MenACWY recipients. Conclusions about previously exposed vaccinees were limited because only a handful of AZD1222 recipients were SARS-CoV-2 seropositive at baseline.

The sequence was collected from an adult in good health. Source: peripheral blood, taken on day 0 of AZD1222 vaccination.

This receptor has the CDR3 CAISEAQGWGYTF. The sequenced DNA is TGTGCCATCAGTGAGGCGCAGGGCTGGGGCTACACCTTC. Here the chain combines TRBV10-3 and TRBJ1-2; the D region possibly corresponds to TRBD1 (5 bases align). The junction carries 12 bases between V and J, which are trimmed by 2 bases and 8 bases respectively. From cysteine to phenylalanine, the CDR3 is 13 amino acids long. The entry retains the CDR3 DNA only, 39 bases that are in frame from base 1. According to the germline V gene, CDR1 reads ENHRY and CDR2 reads SYGVKD.